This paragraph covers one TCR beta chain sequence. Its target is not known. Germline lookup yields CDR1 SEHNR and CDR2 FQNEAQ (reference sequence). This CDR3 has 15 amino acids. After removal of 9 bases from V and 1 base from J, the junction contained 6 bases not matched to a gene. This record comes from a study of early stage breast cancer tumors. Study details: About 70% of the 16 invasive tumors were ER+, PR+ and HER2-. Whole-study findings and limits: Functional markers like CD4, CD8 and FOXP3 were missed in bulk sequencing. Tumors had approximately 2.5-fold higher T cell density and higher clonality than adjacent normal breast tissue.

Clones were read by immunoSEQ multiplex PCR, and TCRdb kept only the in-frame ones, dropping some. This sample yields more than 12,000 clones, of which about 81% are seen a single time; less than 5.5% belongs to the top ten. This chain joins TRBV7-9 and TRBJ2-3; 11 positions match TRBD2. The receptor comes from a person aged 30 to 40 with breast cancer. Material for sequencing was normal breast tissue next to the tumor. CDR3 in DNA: TGTGCCAGTTCGCGGACTAGCGGGCGCACAGATACGCAGTATTTT. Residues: CASSRTSGRTDTQYF.